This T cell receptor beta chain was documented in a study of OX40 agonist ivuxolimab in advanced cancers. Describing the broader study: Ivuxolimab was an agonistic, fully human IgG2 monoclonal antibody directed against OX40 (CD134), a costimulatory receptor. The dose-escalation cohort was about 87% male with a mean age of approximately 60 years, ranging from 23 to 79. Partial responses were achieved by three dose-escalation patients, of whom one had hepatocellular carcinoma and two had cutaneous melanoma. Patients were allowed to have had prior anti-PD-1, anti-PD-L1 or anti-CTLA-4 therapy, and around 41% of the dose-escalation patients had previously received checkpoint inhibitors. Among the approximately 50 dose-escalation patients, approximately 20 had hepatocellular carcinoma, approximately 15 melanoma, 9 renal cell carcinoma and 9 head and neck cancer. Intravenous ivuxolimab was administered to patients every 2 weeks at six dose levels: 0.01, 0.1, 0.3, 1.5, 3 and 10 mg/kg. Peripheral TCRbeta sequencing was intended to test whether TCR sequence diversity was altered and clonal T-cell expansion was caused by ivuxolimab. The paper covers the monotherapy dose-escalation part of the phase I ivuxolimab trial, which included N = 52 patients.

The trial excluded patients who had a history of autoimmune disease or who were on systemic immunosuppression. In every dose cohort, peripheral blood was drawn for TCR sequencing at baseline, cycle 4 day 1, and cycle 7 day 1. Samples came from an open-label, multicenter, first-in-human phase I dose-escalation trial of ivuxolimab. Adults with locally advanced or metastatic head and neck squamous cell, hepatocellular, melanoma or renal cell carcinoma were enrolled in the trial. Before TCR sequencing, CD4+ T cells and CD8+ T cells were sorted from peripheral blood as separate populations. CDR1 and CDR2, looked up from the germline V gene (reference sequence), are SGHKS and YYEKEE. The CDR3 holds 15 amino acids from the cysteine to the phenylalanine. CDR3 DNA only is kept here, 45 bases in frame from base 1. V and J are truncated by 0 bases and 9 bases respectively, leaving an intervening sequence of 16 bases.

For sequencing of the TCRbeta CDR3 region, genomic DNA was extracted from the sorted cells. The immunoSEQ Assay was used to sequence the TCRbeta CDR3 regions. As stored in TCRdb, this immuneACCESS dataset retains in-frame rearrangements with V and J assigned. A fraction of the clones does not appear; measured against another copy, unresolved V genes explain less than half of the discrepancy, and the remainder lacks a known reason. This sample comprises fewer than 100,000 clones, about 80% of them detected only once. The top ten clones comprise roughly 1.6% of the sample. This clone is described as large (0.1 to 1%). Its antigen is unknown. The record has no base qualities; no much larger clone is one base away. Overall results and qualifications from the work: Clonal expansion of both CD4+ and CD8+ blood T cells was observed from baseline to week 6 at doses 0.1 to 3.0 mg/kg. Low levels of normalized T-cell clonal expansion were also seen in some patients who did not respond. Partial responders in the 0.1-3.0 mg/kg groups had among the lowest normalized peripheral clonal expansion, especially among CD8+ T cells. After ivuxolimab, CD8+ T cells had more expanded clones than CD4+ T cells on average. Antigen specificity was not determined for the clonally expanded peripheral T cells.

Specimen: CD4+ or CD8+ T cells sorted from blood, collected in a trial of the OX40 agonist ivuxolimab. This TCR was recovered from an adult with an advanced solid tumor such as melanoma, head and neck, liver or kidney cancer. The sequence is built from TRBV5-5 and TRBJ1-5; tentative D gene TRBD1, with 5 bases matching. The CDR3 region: CASSLVEGRYWPQHF. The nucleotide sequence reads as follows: TGTGCCAGCAGCTTGGTGGAGGGGAGGTATTGGCCCCAGCATTTT.